These 13 T cell receptor beta chains were sequenced from one sample in a study of CD8+ T cells in alopecia areata. As the sequencing template, cDNA was produced by extracting RNA and reverse transcribing it. Generated by immunoSEQ multiplex PCR, the TCRdb table keeps only in-frame clones and is missing some. The top ten clones hold around a sixth of a sample with 140,000 to 150,000 clones, roughly 54% of them seen once. Treatment of the sample: oral pan-JAK inhibitor, 5-10 mg twice daily. The sample in question was CD8+ T cells sorted from blood, obtained at week 4, from a patient treated with tofacitinib. These receptor sequences come from a human donor with alopecia areata.

This clone was observed a few times. The J gene is TRBJ2-4, the V gene TRBV19; TRBD2 aligns across 9 bases. The CDR3 is 14 residues long. Germline V gene lookup returns CDR1 LNHDA and CDR2 SQIVND (reference sequence). With 5 bases clipped from V and 12 bases from J, the junction kept 11 bases outside the gene matches. In nucleotides, the CDR3 is TGTGCCAGTAGTGCACTAGCGGGCCGCGAGGATCAGTACTTC. This sequence encodes CASSALAGREDQYF.

J is TRBJ1-5 and V is TRBV9, with D possibly being TRBD1 (6 bases). CDR3 length equals 15 residues. The V end was cut by 4 bases, the J end by 6 bases, with 17 bases between. The germline V gene encodes CDR1 SGDLS and CDR2 YYNGEE. CDR3 coding DNA: TGTGCCAGCAGCTTTGCCAGGGGACGGGGTCAGCCCCAGCATTTT. This sequence encodes CASSFARGRGQPQHF.

Comments on this clone: A junction end diverges from the germline sequence, so it may reflect a read error. This sequence joins TRBV7-7 and TRBJ2-3; 8 positions match TRBD1. The CDR3 covers 16 residues. The germline V gene encodes CDR1 SSHAT and CDR2 FNYEAQ (reference sequence). CDR3 amino acids: CASSRTGPFGTDTQYF. CDR3 bases: TGTGCTAGCAGTAGGACAGGGCCCTTTGGCACAGATACGCAGTATTTT.

This clone came up a few times. An end of the junction does not agree with germline; a read error may underlie this. The gene calls are TRBV9 and TRBJ2-5; D is uncertain. The germline V gene encodes CDR1 SGDLS and CDR2 YYNGEE. This CDR3 spans 16 amino acids. Written as DNA, the CDR3 is TGTGCCAGCAGCGTAGTCCCCTCCGACACCGGAGAGGCCCAGTACTTC. Amino acid sequence: CASSVVPSDTGEAQYF.

In this sample, this clone turned up a few times. The chain combines TRBV6-6 with TRBJ2-1; D may be TRBD1 (5 bases). There are 13 residues in the CDR3. Germline V CDR1 and CDR2: MNHNY, SVGAGI (reference sequence). V was shortened by 1 base and J by 6 bases, with 7 bases between the two germline ends. The CDR3 DNA reads as TGTGCCAGCAGTTACTGGCAGGGCAATGAGCAGTTCTTC. It specifies CASSYWQGNEQFF.

This clone was detected a few times. This sequence joins TRBV7-6 and TRBJ2-7, with a weak D call TRBD2 (5 bases). There are 14 residues in the CDR3. V was clipped by 3 bases and J by 7 bases, with 16 bases between them. CDR1 is SGHVS and CDR2 is FNYEAQ in the germline V gene. The CDR3 DNA reads TGTGCCAGCAGCTTCCCTTTGGCGGGCGGGGAGCAGTACTTC. It codes for CASSFPLAGGEQYF.

In its sample, this clone was seen once. The rearrangement uses TRBV6-5 and TRBJ2-7, with no clear D. The germline V gene encodes CDR1 MNHEY and CDR2 SVGAGI. The CDR3 sequence is 13 residues long. With 4 bases removed from V and 0 bases from J, the gap between germline ends came to 7 bases. The CDR3 nucleotides read TGTGCCAGCAGTTCGACTGCCTCCTACGAGCAGTACTTC. Translating gives CASSSTASYEQYF.

V gene TRBV7-9 combines with J gene TRBJ1-1; no clear D. Trimming took off 6 bases at V and 3 bases at J, with 8 bases between the two ends. Germline CDR1 SEHNR, CDR2 FQNEAQ (reference sequence). There are 12 residues in the CDR3. The CDR3 here is CASSRGYTEAFF. CDR3 coding DNA: TGTGCCAGCAGTCGAGGGTACACTGAAGCTTTCTTT.

The genes are TRBV15 and TRBJ1-6; 9 positions agree with TRBD1. Germline assignment: CDR1 LNHNV and CDR2 YYDKDF (reference sequence). The CDR3 length is 16 residues. V was pared by 0 bases and J by 8 bases, with 5 bases of the junction left unmatched. The CDR3 DNA reads TGTGCCACCAGCAGAGATAGGGACAGGGCCGATTCACCCCTCCACTTT. Its translation is CATSRDRDRADSPLHF.

The chain employs TRBV13 and TRBJ2-5; 7 bases are a match to TRBD1. Germline V CDR1 and CDR2: PRHDT, FYEKMQ (reference sequence). J was trimmed by 5 bases and V by 5 bases; bases with no gene match: 8. The CDR3 is 14 residues long. This CDR3 is CASSPSDRVETQYF. CDR3 bases: TGTGCCAGCAGCCCATCCGACAGGGTGGAGACCCAGTACTTC. Based on the CDR3 plus reference TRBV13 and TRBJ2-5, the full variable domain is AAGVIQSPRHLIKEKRETATLKCYPIPRHDTVYWYQQGPGQDPQFLISFYEKMQSDKGSIPDRFSAQQFSDYHSELNMSSLELGDSALYFCASSPSDRVETQYFGPGTRLLVL.

The rearrangement links TRBV4-2 to TRBJ2-3; D is undetermined. CDR3 length: 13 residues. V was cut by 6 bases and J by 4 bases, with 11 bases left in between. Looked up from germline, CDR1 is LGHNA and CDR2 is YNFKEQ. CDR3 in amino acids: CASSDEAADTQYF. As DNA, the CDR3 is TGTGCCAGCAGTGACGAGGCCGCAGATACGCAGTATTTT.

This clone was detected only a few times. The rearrangement uses TRBV27 and TRBJ2-7, with D tentatively TRBD1 (5 bases). CDR1 MNHEY and CDR2 SMNVEV come from the germline V gene (reference sequence). CDR3 length: 14 residues. Deletions cut 2 bases from V and 1 base from J, with 9 bases between. Here the CDR3 DNA reads TGTGCCAGCAGTTTAAGACAGCCTTCCTACGAGCAGTACTTC. Encoded protein: CASSLRQPSYEQYF.

The CDR3 protein is CASSLVFGPNQPQHF. The CDR3 DNA sequence: TGTGCCAGCAGCTTAGTATTTGGGCCAAATCAGCCCCAGCATTTT. This sequence joins TRBV7-8 and TRBJ1-5; D gene unclear. Germline V CDR1 and CDR2: SGHVS, FQNEAQ. The CDR3 runs 15 residues. Trimming shortened V by 1 base and J by 4 bases, and 11 bases separated the two germline ends.